This TCR beta chain was identified in a study of blood T cell repertoires in COVID-19 (dated by TCRdb to the early 2020s). Regarding the research as a whole: Samples covering the acute and convalescent phases of COVID-19 were provided by collaborators in the United States, Italy and Spain. The material from the prospective study consisted of cDNA or gDNA derived from T cells, B-cell-depleted T cells, or PBMCs. Samples were obtained from the ongoing ImmuneRACE study (first 160 participants) and from 1,254 subjects provided by 6 global collaborators. Deeply sampled blood TCRbeta repertoires from subjects exposed to, actively infected with, or recovered from COVID-19 were included in the dataset. HLA class I and class II types, where available, came from metadata supplied by the sample provider rather than from assay-based typing. Nearly every sample came with metadata listing a de-identified subject ID, COVID-19 status, age in years and sex. The repertoires were released in a freely available public database intended as a resource for research on the immune response to SARS-CoV-2.

One collaborating source in Seattle enrolled patients while the patients were actively infected and followed the patients over time throughout the course of disease. Collaborating institutions collected whole blood in K2EDTA tubes following their own protocols. Collaborator samples were shipped for TCRbeta analysis as frozen whole blood, isolated PBMCs, or DNA extracted from either sample type. Concerning this clone: Its antigen has not been determined. No base quality values were provided; no much bigger clone lies one nucleotide off.

The paper's findings and limits, for the study overall: The amount of clinical and demographic metadata varied by source and participant and was provided uncurated.

V and J lose 8 bases and 5 bases, and a span of 15 bases separates them. The germline V gene (reference sequence) sets CDR1 to GTSNPN and CDR2 to SVGIG. There are 12 amino acids in the CDR3, from cysteine to phenylalanine inclusive. The sequence is cut down to CDR3 DNA, 36 bases in frame from base 1. TCRbeta CDR3 regions were amplified from genomic DNA by means of the immunoSEQ Assay, a bias-controlled multiplex PCR. The original methods were these. Nucleated cell counts per sample were estimated from amplification of reference gene primers within the assay. To quantify the absolute abundance of each unique TCRbeta CDR3 rearrangement, sequence reads were collapsed and filtered. Productive Simpson clonality was computed per sample as the square root of Simpson's diversity index over productive rearrangements. The clones in this table, taken by TCRdb from immuneACCESS, are in-frame only. Not every clone is retained; where verified, under half of the shortfall comes from an unresolved V gene, and the cause of the rest is unknown. Clone size and the V and J calls come from that table; the DNA yielded D and trimming. Present in this sample are hundreds of thousands of clones, 87% of which were seen just once. The leading ten clones occupy about 2.1% of the sample.

The clonotype comes from a woman in her sixties with COVID-19, enrolled during active disease. Sample: peripheral blood. Here the chain combines TRBV30 and TRBJ2-5; tentative D gene TRBD1, with 7 bases matching. The CDR3: CAAGGLWETQYF. The bases read TGTGCCGCAGGGGGACTTTGGGAGACCCAGTACTTC.